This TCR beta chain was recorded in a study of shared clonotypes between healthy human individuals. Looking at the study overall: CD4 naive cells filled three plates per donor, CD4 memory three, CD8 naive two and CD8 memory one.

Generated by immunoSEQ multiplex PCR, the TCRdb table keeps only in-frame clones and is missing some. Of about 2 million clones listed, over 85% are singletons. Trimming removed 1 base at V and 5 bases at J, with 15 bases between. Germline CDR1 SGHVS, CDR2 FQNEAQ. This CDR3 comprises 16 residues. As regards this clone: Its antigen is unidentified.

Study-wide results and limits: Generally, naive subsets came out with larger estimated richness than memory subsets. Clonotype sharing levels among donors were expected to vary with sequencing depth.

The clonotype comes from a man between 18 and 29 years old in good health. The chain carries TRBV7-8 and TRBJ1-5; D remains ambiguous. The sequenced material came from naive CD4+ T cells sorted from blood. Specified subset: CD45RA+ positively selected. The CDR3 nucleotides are TGTGCCAGCAGCTTAGTAACCCCCGCTCGCGATCAGCCCCAGCATTTT. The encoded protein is CASSLVTPARDQPQHF.